The 19 T cell receptor beta chains presented below share a single source sample, sequenced in a study of shared clonotypes between healthy human individuals. Sequencing was performed with immunoSEQ multiplex PCR; in TCRdb, only in-frame clones are kept and a portion is missing. The sample has around 450,000 clones, about four fifths seen once. Sequences were obtained from PBMCs. These TCRs come from a woman in her thirties or forties in good health. Some clones in this sample may be carry-over from other donors' samples.

The V gene is TRBV6-5, the J gene TRBJ2-1; D may be TRBD2 (5 bases). Between the trimmed V and J ends, which lost 6 bases and 9 bases, there was a span of 21 bases. Germline CDR1 reads MNHEY; CDR2 reads SVGAGI. The CDR3 sequence is 15 residues long. The CDR3 DNA reads TGTGCCAGCAGCCGCCCCAGGACTTTAGCGACTGAGCAGTTCTTC. It yields the protein CASSRPRTLATEQFF.

The chain carries TRBV30 and TRBJ2-1; 10 positions match TRBD2. This CDR3 contains 13 residues. Germline V gives CDR1 GTSNPN, CDR2 SVGIG (reference sequence). With 0 bases clipped from V and 8 bases from J, the junction kept 1 base outside the gene matches. The CDR3 loop reads CAWSVSGRDEQFF. The DNA for the CDR3 is TGTGCCTGGAGTGTCAGCGGGAGGGATGAGCAGTTCTTC.

This rearrangement joins TRBV30 to TRBJ2-7; D gene ambiguous. V was pared by 7 bases and J by 2 bases, with 12 bases between. Germline lookup yields CDR1 GTSNPN and CDR2 SVGIG (reference sequence). The CDR3 covers 12 residues. The CDR3 sequence is CAFQRLAYEQYF. Written as DNA, the CDR3 is TGTGCCTTTCAGAGGCTAGCCTACGAGCAGTACTTC.

The V and J genes are TRBV5-1 and TRBJ2-7; possible D gene TRBD1, 6 bases. V was trimmed by 0 bases and J by 3 bases, leaving 19 bases between them. The CDR3 has 17 amino acids. Germline V gives CDR1 SGHRS, CDR2 YFSETQ. The CDR3 nucleotides read TGCGCCAGCAGCTTGGGCCTTAGGGACAACATCAACTACGAGCAGTACTTC. This codes for CASSLGLRDNINYEQYF.

The chain employs TRBV4-1 and TRBJ1-4; D ambiguous. Germline loops: CDR1 MGHRA, CDR2 YSYEKL. The V and J ends lost 4 bases and 0 bases respectively, with 15 bases between them. The CDR3 is 17 residues long. The CDR3 region has the DNA TGCGCCAGCAGCCGGACCCCCCTTTCAGCAACTAATGAAAAACTGTTTTTT. It encodes CASSRTPLSATNEKLFF.

This clone was detected many times. The rearrangement links TRBV11-2 to TRBJ2-3; 11 nucleotides agree with TRBD2. Germline lookup yields CDR1 SGHAT and CDR2 FQNNGV. This CDR3 has 16 amino acids. V was clipped by 8 bases and J by 3 bases; unmatched bases: 10. CDR3 coding DNA: TGTGCCAGCGGGGCTAGCGGGGGGATTTGGACAGATACGCAGTATTTT. It codes for CASGASGGIWTDTQYF. Filled out from reference TRBV11-2 and TRBJ2-3, the complete variable domain reads EAGVAQSPRYKIIEKRQSVAFWCNPISGHATLYWYQQILGQGPKLLIQFQNNGVVDDSQLPKDRFSAERLKGVDSTLKIQPAKLEDSAVYLCASGASGGIWTDTQYFGPGTRLTVL.

With regard to this clone: Other DNA variants within this sample encode the same CDR3. For the CDR3, the DNA is TGTGCCAGCTCACCACCAGGTTTAGGGGAGCAGTACTTC. Residues: CASSPPGLGEQYF. This chain joins TRBV18 and TRBJ2-7, with D uncertain. Germline V CDR1 and CDR2: KGHSH, LQKENI. This CDR3 comprises 13 residues. Trimming left V 0 bases short and J 7 bases short, with 10 bases between.

The chain uses TRBV6-5 and TRBJ2-3; TRBD2 is a possible D gene (6 bases). Germline V gene data show CDR1 as MNHEY and CDR2 as SVGAGI. Between the trimmed V and J ends, which lost 5 bases and 8 bases, there was a span of 20 bases. The CDR3 consists of 15 residues. The CDR3 coding sequence is TGTGCCAGCAGTATAGGTCAGGCGCCTAGCGCTACGCAGTATTTT. It encodes CASSIGQAPSATQYF.

By share of the sample, this clone is medium-sized. V gene TRBV6-1 combines with J gene TRBJ1-2; the D is unclear. CDR3 length: 12 amino acids. Germline V gives CDR1 MNHNS, CDR2 SASEGT. Trimming pared 4 bases from V and 7 bases from J, leaving 10 bases between. The CDR3 coding sequence is TGTGCCAGCAGTGCCAGGATGGGTGGCTACACCTTC. Amino acid sequence: CASSARMGGYTF.

This chain links TRBV4-3 with TRBJ1-4, with TRBD1 as a possible D gene (5 bases). Germline V gene data show CDR1 as LGHNA and CDR2 as YSLEER. The CDR3 spans 15 residues. V lost 0 bases and J 8 bases, leaving 13 bases between the germline ends. The CDR3 DNA follows: TGCGCCAGCAGCCAAGATTGGGGGACTAGAGAAAAACTGTTTTTT. The encoded protein is CASSQDWGTREKLFF.

The rearrangement joins TRBV11-2 to TRBJ2-3; 12 bases align to TRBD2. From germline, CDR1 is SGHAT and CDR2 FQNNGV. CDR3 length: 17 amino acids. V trimming: 5 bases; J trimming: 0 bases; junction bases outside the gene matches: 6. DNA for the CDR3: TGTGCCAGCAGCCACACTAGCGGGAGGCCTAGCACAGATACGCAGTATTTT. This sequence encodes CASSHTSGRPSTDTQYF.

The chain recombines TRBV6-1 with TRBJ1-2, with 8 bases identical to TRBD1. Germline V gene data show CDR1 as MNHNS and CDR2 as SASEGT. The V segment lost 6 bases and the J segment 6 bases; nucleotides outside the gene matches: 12. The CDR3 is made up of 15 amino acids. DNA for the CDR3: TGTGCCAGCAGACTAACGCAGGGGGCAACCGATGGCTACACCTTC. Translating gives CASRLTQGATDGYTF.

The chain links TRBV29-1 to TRBJ2-3; D is unresolved. The germline V gene has CDR1 SQVTM and CDR2 ANQGSEA. V was shortened by 4 bases and J by 2 bases, with 10 bases between the two germline ends. CDR3 length equals 13 residues. The CDR3 DNA reads TGCAGCGTTGTTAGTTCGAACACAGATACGCAGTATTTT. Amino acids: CSVVSSNTDTQYF.

The genes are TRBV30 and TRBJ2-5, with 10 bases that match TRBD2. V shed 4 bases, J shed 5 bases, and the junction held 7 bases outside the gene matches. Germline CDR1 reads GTSNPN; CDR2 reads SVGIG (reference sequence). This CDR3 has 14 residues. The CDR3 loop reads CAWNLAGAEETQYF. The CDR3 DNA reads as TGTGCCTGGAATCTAGCGGGAGCAGAGGAGACCCAGTACTTC.

The rearrangement links TRBV19 to TRBJ2-4; the D call may be TRBD1 or TRBD2 (7 bases each). The CDR3 has 15 residues. Trimming left V 2 bases short and J 9 bases short, with 17 bases between. CDR1 is LNHDA, CDR2 SQIVND, per germline (reference sequence). In DNA, the CDR3 is TGTGCCAGTAGTATAATGGCAGGGGGGGACGGCATTCAGTACTTC. Translating it yields CASSIMAGGDGIQYF. Filled out from reference TRBV19 and TRBJ2-4, the complete variable domain reads DGGITQSPKYLFRKEGQNVTLSCEQNLNHDAMYWYRQDPGQGLRLIYYSQIVNDFQKGDIAEGYSVSREKKESFPLTVTSAQKNPTAFYLCASSIMAGGDGIQYFGAGTRLSVL.

Comments on this clone: Relative to the germline gene, one junction end is altered; a read error may explain this. The rearrangement links TRBV28 to TRBJ2-1, with TRBD2 identical over 10 bases. The germline V gene has CDR1 MDHEN and CDR2 SYDVKM. The CDR3 runs 13 residues. The CDR3 DNA reads TGTGCCAGCAGGGGGACTAGCGAATCGAGTGGAATCTTC. Amino acid sequence: CASRGTSESSGIF.

The genes are TRBV5-1 and TRBJ2-1, with a tentative D call TRBD1 (7 bases). Germline V gene lookup returns CDR1 SGHRS and CDR2 YFSETQ. Trimming took 2 bases from V and 0 from J, leaving 9 bases between them. This CDR3 contains 15 residues. CDR3 DNA: TGCGCCAGCAGCTTCCAGGGGGGCTCCTACAATGAGCAGTTCTTC. This encodes CASSFQGGSYNEQFF.

This clone has more than one count but fewer than ten. The chain uses TRBV27 and TRBJ2-1; 8 bases align to TRBD2. The trim removed 6 bases at V and 1 base at J, leaving 8 bases unmatched. The CDR3 runs to 16 residues. Germline assignment: CDR1 MNHEY and CDR2 SMNVEV (reference sequence). CDR3 loop: CASSTSLAASYNEQFF. CDR3 in DNA: TGTGCCAGCAGCACGTCACTAGCGGCTTCCTACAATGAGCAGTTCTTC.

The chain recombines TRBV5-5 with TRBJ2-1; the D gene is possibly TRBD1 (6 bases). CDR3 length: 15 residues. The germline V gene has CDR1 SGHKS and CDR2 YYEKEE (reference sequence). V shed 8 bases and J shed 0 bases, with 15 bases lying between them. The CDR3 reads CASTQGRYSYNEQFF. The CDR3 DNA sequence: TGTGCCAGTACACAGGGACGATACTCCTACAATGAGCAGTTCTTC. The full variable domain, in which reference TRBV5-5 and TRBJ2-1 provide the parts outside the CDR3, is DAGVTQSPTHLIKTRGQQVTLRCSPISGHKSVSWYQQVLGQGPQFIFQYYEKEERGRGNFPDRFSARQFPNYSSELNVNALLLGDSALYLCASTQGRYSYNEQFFGPGTRLTVL.